This TCR beta chain was retrieved from a study of T and B cells in COVID-19 patients. Study summary: Comorbidities linked to unfavorable COVID-19 outcome were present in about 90% of the 20 active-infection patients.

From blood, about 240-500 ng of genomic DNA served as TRB template. This clonotype was detected ten times or more. TRB rearrangements were amplified by multiplex PCR with BIOMED2 TRB-A/B primers. From the multiplex PCR reads, TCRdb called clonotypes with MiXCR, one entry per CDR3 protein. The repertoire holds a few thousand distinct CDR3 sequences, roughly 26% seen once, with around 20% in the top ten. Per germline, CDR1 SGHVS and CDR2 FNYEAQ. The V gene lost 6 bases and the J gene lost 4 bases, with 15 bases spanning the gap. CDR3 length: 14 residues. The V call is TRBV7-6, the J call TRBJ2-5; maybe TRBD1 (6 bases). This TCR came from a human donor with active COVID-19. Source material: blood. CDR3: CASSLQGSVETQYF. The DNA of the CDR3 is TGTGCCAGCAGTTTACAGGGTTCGGTAGAGACCCAGTACTTC.